The clone carrying this T cell receptor (beta chain) was seen only once. The antigen is unknown. This entry belongs to a study of shared clonotypes between healthy human individuals. Broader study findings: Between several donors, naive CD4 clonotypes were shared at a level of approximately 5%. On the whole, naive subsets had larger estimated richness than memory subsets had.

Using immunoSEQ multiplex PCR, the repertoire was profiled, and TCRdb retains in-frame clones only, with some absent. This sample has about 2.4 million clones; over 85% occur once, and the top ten carry about 0.39%. The study enrolled healthy HIV-negative adults without recent acute infections or vaccinations as donors. Trimming shortened V by 2 bases and J by 5 bases, and 11 bases separated the two germline ends. CDR1 and CDR2 from the germline V gene are KGHSH and LQKENI. This CDR3 has 14 residues. The receptor comes from a man aged 18 to 29 in good health. Some clones in this sample may be carry-over from other donors' samples. The chain carries TRBV18 and TRBJ2-3; D is perhaps TRBD2 (5 bases). The sequenced sample was naive CD4+ T cells from PBMCs. Indicated subset: CD45RA+ positively selected. CDR3 DNA: TGTGCCAGCTCACCAAATGGTGAGGGAGATACGCAGTATTTT. Translation gives CASSPNGEGDTQYF.